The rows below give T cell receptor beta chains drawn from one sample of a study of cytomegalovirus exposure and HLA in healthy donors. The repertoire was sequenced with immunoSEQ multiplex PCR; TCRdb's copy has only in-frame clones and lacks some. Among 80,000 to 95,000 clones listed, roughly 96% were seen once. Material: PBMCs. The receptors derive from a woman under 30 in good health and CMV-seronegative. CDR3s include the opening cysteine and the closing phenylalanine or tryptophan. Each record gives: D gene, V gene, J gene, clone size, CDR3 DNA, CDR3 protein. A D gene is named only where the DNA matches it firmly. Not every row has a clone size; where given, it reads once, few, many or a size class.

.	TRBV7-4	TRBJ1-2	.	TGTGCCAGCAGCTTACCCCTAGAACACCGAACAAACTATGGCTACACCTTC	CASSLPLEHRTNYGYTF
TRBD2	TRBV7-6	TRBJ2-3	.	TGTGCCAGCAGCTCTAGCGGGAGGGCCTCAGATACGCAGTATTTT	CASSSSGRASDTQYF
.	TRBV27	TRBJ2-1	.	TGTGCCAGCAGTTTAGGGACTGGGGTCAGAAGCTACAATGAGCAGTTCTTC	CASSLGTGVRSYNEQFF
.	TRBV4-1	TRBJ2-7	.	TGCGCCAGCAGTCTTTCGGGGTCCGCCTACGAGCAGTACTTC	CASSLSGSAYEQYF
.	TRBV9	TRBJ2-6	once	TGTGCCAGCAGCGTACACGAGAGGGCCAACGTCCTGACTTTC	CASSVHERANVLTF
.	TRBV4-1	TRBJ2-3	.	TGCGCCAGCAGCCAACTTGCAGGGGATACGCAGTATTTT	CASSQLAGDTQYF
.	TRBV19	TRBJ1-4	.	TGTGCCAGTAGGGGACTCTCCCACGAAAAACTGTTTTTT	CASRGLSHEKLFF
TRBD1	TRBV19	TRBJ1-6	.	TGTGCCAGTGGACAGGGGTTAAATTCACCCCTCCACTTT	CASGQGLNSPLHF
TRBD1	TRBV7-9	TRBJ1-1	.	TGTGCCAGCAGCGTGGGGGGCAGGGGGGCTTTCTTT	CASSVGGRGAFF
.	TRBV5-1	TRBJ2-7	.	TGCGCCAGCAGCCCGGTCACGATAGCCACTTCCTACGAGCAGTACTTC	CASSPVTIATSYEQYF
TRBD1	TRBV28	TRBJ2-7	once	TGTGCCAGCAGCCGACAGGGTCCTAGGGAGCAGTACTTC	CASSRQGPREQYF
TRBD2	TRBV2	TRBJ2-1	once	TGTGCCATAAGTGGTCGACTAGCGGGAGAGCCAGGGCGCAATGAGCAGTTCTTC	CAISGRLAGEPGRNEQFF
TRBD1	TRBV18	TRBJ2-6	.	TGTGCCAGCTCACCACGTCAGGGGGCCCTCACTGGGGCCAACGTCCTGACTTTC	CASSPRQGALTGANVLTF
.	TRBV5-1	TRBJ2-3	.	TGCGCCAGCCAGGGGCGACCTAGCACAGATACGCAGTATTTT	CASQGRPSTDTQYF
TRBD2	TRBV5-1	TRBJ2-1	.	TGCGCCAGCAGCGTACTAGCGGGAGGGCCAATCCCATTAGAAGGGGAGCAGTTCTTC	CASSVLAGGPIPLEGEQFF
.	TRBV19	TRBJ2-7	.	TGTGCCAGTAGGGCGCCGGGCGGGTCCTACGAGCAGTACTTC	CASRAPGGSYEQYF
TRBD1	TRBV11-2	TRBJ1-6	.	TGTGCCAGCAGTCATGCCGGGACAGGGTGGTCACCCCTCCACTTT	CASSHAGTGWSPLHF
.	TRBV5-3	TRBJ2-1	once	TGTGCCAGAAGCTACTGGACTGATAGGAATGAGCAGTTCTTC	CARSYWTDRNEQFF
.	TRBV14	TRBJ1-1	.	TGTGCCAGCAGCCAATATATTAACACTGAAGCTTTCTTT	CASSQYINTEAFF
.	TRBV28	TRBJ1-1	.	TGTGCCAGCAGCACTATCAGAGGACAAAACGGGGGCACTGAAGCTTTCTTT	CASSTIRGQNGGTEAFF
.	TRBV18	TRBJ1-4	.	TGTGCCAGCTCACCTCAGACGGGACTCGATGAAAAACTGTTTTTT	CASSPQTGLDEKLFF
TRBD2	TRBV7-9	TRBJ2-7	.	TGTGCCAGCAGCTTTGTGGGACTAGCGGGAGGGTACGAGCAGTACTTC	CASSFVGLAGGYEQYF
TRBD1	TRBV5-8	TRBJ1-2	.	TGTGCCAGCCGTCCCCGACAGGGATTTTATGGCTACACCTTC	CASRPRQGFYGYTF
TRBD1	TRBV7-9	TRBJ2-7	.	TGTGCCAGCAGCTTAAGGACAGGGAGCAACGAGCAGTACTTC	CASSLRTGSNEQYF
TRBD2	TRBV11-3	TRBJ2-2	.	TGTGCCAGCAGCTCGGGACTAGCGGGAACTTCCGGGGAGCTGTTTTTT	CASSSGLAGTSGELFF
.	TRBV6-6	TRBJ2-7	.	TGTGCCAGCAGTATCGGAACAGGGTCGACCTACGAGCAGTACTTC	CASSIGTGSTYEQYF
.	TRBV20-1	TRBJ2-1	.	TGCAGTGCTGGAGGGGCTTTTGAGCAGTTCTTC	CSAGGAFEQFF
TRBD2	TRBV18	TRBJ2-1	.	TGTGCCAGCTCACGAGGACTAGCCGGGGGAGACAATGAGCAGTTCTTC	CASSRGLAGGDNEQFF
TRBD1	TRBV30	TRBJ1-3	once	TGTGCCTGGAGTGGTTTTTTACAGGGGATTTCCTCTGGAAACACCATATATTTT	CAWSGFLQGISSGNTIYF
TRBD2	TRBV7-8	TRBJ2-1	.	TGTGCCAGCAGCTCCATGAATAGCGGGAGTTCCTATGAGCAGTTCTTC	CASSSMNSGSSYEQFF
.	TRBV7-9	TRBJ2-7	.	TGTGCCAGCAGTTCTTTCACACCGGCCCGGGGCGAGCAGTACTTC	CASSSFTPARGEQYF
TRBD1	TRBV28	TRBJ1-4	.	TGTGCCAGCAGTGAGACAGGGGGGGACGAAAAACTGTTTTTT	CASSETGGDEKLFF
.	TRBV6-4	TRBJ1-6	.	TGTGCCAGCAGTGTATGGACAAATTCACCCCTCCACTTT	CASSVWTNSPLHF
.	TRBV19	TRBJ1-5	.	TGTGCCAGTACCGCCCGACAGCCCGATTATAGCAATCAGCCCCAGCATTTT	CASTARQPDYSNQPQHF
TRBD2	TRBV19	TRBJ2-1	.	TGTGCCAGTAGTACCCGTTTTCGGGAGGGCCTCTACAATGAGCAGTTCTTC	CASSTRFREGLYNEQFF
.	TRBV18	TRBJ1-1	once	TGTGCCAGCTCACCAACACAGGGTATCGCTGAAGCTTTCTTT	CASSPTQGIAEAFF
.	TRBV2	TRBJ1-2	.	TGCGCCAGCAGTGAAGGTGGGCAGCTATATGGCTACACCTTC	CASSEGGQLYGYTF
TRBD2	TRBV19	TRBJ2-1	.	TGTGCCAGTATGGGTAGCGGGAGGAGTGAGCAGTTCTTC	CASMGSGRSEQFF
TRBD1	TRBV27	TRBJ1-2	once	TGTGCCAGCAGTCCGGGACAGGGGGTGGGTAGGGGCTACACCTTC	CASSPGQGVGRGYTF
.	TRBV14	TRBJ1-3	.	TGTGCCAGCAGCCGTTGGGAGGAGATCTCTGGAAACACCATATATTTT	CASSRWEEISGNTIYF
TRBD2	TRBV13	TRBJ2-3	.	TGTGCCAGCAGCCCGATCCTTAGCGGGAGCAGCACAGATACGCAGTATTTT	CASSPILSGSSTDTQYF
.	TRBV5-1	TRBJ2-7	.	TGCGCCAGCAGCCCGACGGGGGGCACATCCTACGAGCAGTACTTC	CASSPTGGTSYEQYF
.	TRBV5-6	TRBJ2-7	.	TGTGCCAGCAGCTCGAGGGACGAGCAGTACTTC	CASSSRDEQYF
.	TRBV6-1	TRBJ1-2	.	TGTGCCACTCCCACGACTGCACTAAATGGCTACACCTTC	CATPTTALNGYTF
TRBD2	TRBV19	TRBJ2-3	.	TGTGCCAGTAGGGTTGATAGCGGGAGAGGAGATACGCAGTATTTT	CASRVDSGRGDTQYF
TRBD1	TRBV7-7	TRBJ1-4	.	TGTGCTAGCAGCTTAGCGGAGACAGGGGGCGGTTCCCCTAATGAAAAACTGTTTTTT	CASSLAETGGGSPNEKLFF
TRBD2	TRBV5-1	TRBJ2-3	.	TGCGCCAGCAGCTCTGGACTAGCGGGAGGCCGCAAGGGAGGTACGCAGTATTTT	CASSSGLAGGRKGGTQYF
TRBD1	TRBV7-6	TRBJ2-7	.	TGTGCCAGCAGTCTAGGACAGGGGATGGATTATGAGCAGTACTTC	CASSLGQGMDYEQYF
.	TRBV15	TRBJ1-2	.	TGTGCCACCAGCAGAGATCTTACTAGGACAGACTCTGGCTACACCTTC	CATSRDLTRTDSGYTF
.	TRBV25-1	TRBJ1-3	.	TGTGCCAGCAGTCAAAGTGGGGCCTCTGGAAACACCATATATTTT	CASSQSGASGNTIYF
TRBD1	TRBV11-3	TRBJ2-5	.	TGTGCCAGCAGCAAAGGGGGCAGCCAAGAGACCCAGTACTTC	CASSKGGSQETQYF
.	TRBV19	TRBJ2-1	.	TGTGCCAGTAGTTGGGAGTTTAGGAACAATGAGCAGTTCTTC	CASSWEFRNNEQFF